This T cell receptor beta chain derives from a study of blood T cell repertoires in COVID-19. Overall study: T cells, B-cell-depleted T cells, or PBMCs supplied cDNA or gDNA.

Original methodology: From reference gene primer amplification, estimates of nucleated cell counts were derived. The method was immunoSEQ multiplex PCR; TCRdb's version includes in-frame clones alone and lacks a portion of them. V and J calls and clone size follow that table, whereas D and trimming were derived from the DNA. The sample has 100,000 to 120,000 clones, around 83% seen once. This clone occurred once. The V and J ends lost 4 bases and 9 bases, in that order; junction bases with no gene match: 9. The CDR3 is 15 amino acids. In germline, CDR1 is SNHLY, CDR2 FYNNEI. The receptor was derived from an elderly woman with acute or convalescent COVID-19. The chain is built from TRBV2 and TRBJ1-6; 7 positions agree with TRBD1. The sequencing input was peripheral blood. In DNA form, the CDR3 reads TGTGCCAGCAGTGCAACAGGGGAAAACGGTTCACCCCTCCACTTT. Translated: CASSATGENGSPLHF.